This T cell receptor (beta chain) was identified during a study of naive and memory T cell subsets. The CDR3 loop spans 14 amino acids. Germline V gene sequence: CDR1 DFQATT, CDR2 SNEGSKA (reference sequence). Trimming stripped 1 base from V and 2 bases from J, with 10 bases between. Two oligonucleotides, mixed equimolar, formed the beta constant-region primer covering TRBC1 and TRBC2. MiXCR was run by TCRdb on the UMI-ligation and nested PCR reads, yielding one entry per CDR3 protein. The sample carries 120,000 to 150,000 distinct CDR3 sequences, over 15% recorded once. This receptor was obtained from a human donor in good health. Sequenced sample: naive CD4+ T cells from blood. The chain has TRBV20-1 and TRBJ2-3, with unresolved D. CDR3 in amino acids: CSARGAELTDTQYF. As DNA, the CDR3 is TGCAGTGCTAGAGGGGCGGAGCTCACAGATACGCAGTATTTT.